This TCR beta chain emerged from a study of blood T cell repertoires in COVID-19. Study-wide background: The study drew acute and convalescent COVID-19 samples from the United States, Italy and Spain. Sources were T cells, B-cell-depleted T cells, or PBMCs; the material itself was cDNA or gDNA.

As originally analysed: Researchers report that nucleated cell counts were estimated from reference gene primer amplification. TCRdb keeps only in-frame clones here, not all; method: immunoSEQ multiplex PCR. Clone size and the V and J calls come from that table; the DNA yielded D and trimming. The data show around 100,000 clones, 70% to 90% seen once. This CDR3 spans 15 amino acids. V lost 5 bases to trimming and J lost 5 bases; unmatched junction nucleotides: 6. Germline-derived CDR1 and CDR2 are SGHTA and FQGNSA. Sample: peripheral blood. This sequence joins TRBV7-2 and TRBJ2-3; TRBD2 aligns across 11 bases. The TCR was taken from a human donor in a cohort sampled during active COVID-19. The CDR3 nucleotides are TGTGCCAGCAGCCCCGACGGACTAGCGGGAGATACGCAGTATTTT. It is translated as CASSPDGLAGDTQYF.